Presented here are 24 T cell receptor beta chains from one specimen sequenced in a study of T-cell reconstitution after alpha-beta-depleted transplantation in children. The library targeted TCRbeta and was prepared with unique molecular identifiers. Using its own MiXCR run on the PCR reads, TCRdb lists one record per CDR3 protein. The sample holds 200,000 or so distinct CDR3 sequences, roughly 8.1% seen once. The sample here was PBMCs, mostly from graft donor cells, taken 360 days after TCRalphabeta/CD19-depleted stem cell transplant. Receptors were obtained from a male patient between 2 and 10 years old who had a stem cell transplant for acute myeloid leukemia, so the T cells may come from the graft donor.

The chain employs TRBV20-1 and TRBJ2-5, with a weak D call TRBD2 (6 bases). CDR1 and CDR2 (germline): DFQATT, SNEGSKA (reference sequence). With 0 bases removed from V and 0 bases from J, the gap between germline ends came to 14 bases. The CDR3 spans 16 residues. CDR3 in DNA: TGCAGTGCTAGAGATCGGGTAGCGGAGAACCAAGAGACCCAGTACTTC. It translates to CSARDRVAENQETQYF.

The V and J genes are TRBV7-9 and TRBJ2-4; D is perhaps TRBD2 (5 bases). Trimming pared 0 bases from V and 0 bases from J, leaving 12 bases between. This CDR3 region has 17 residues. Germline V lookup: CDR1 SEHNR, CDR2 FQNEAQ (reference sequence). The CDR3 DNA reads TGTGCCAGCAGCTTAGCCGTTGGGGAGCTAGCCAAAAACATTCAGTACTTC. Translated, it gives CASSLAVGELAKNIQYF.

As concerns this clonotype: One end of the junction is discordant with germline, which a read error may explain. The rearrangement links TRBV7-3 to TRBJ2-3; D may correspond to TRBD1 or TRBD2 (5 bases each). The CDR3 is made up of 17 amino acids. Germline CDR1 reads SGHTA; CDR2 reads FQGTGA. This CDR3 reads CACSPQGPRISTDTQYF. For the CDR3, the DNA is TGTGCCTGCAGCCCGCAGGGACCACGTATCTCCACAGATACGCAGTATTTT.

This clonotype was seen many times. The chain couples TRBV6-5 to TRBJ2-7; 7 nucleotides agree with TRBD1. The ends lost 0 bases at V and 3 bases at J; junction bases unmatched: 14. CDR3 length: 18 residues. CDR1 is MNHEY and CDR2 is SVGAGI in the germline V gene. This CDR3 reads CASSYSIVRDSAIYEQYF. The CDR3 coding sequence is TGTGCCAGCAGTTACTCGATTGTCAGGGACAGCGCGATCTACGAGCAGTACTTC.

This clonotype is a singleton in its sample. The CDR3 DNA follows: TGCAGCGTTGATCTTGGCCTTGCGGATGAGCAGTTCTTC. This translates into CSVDLGLADEQFF. This chain joins TRBV29-1 and TRBJ2-1; D gene unclear. The CDR3 runs 13 residues. The germline V gene has CDR1 SQVTM and CDR2 ANQGSEA. V lost 3 bases and J lost 8, with 14 bases in between.

This clonotype was seen more than once but under ten times. The V gene is TRBV5-1, the J gene TRBJ2-7, with D perhaps matching TRBD2 (6 bases). V was clipped by 4 bases and J by 7 bases, with 15 bases between them. This CDR3 is 13 amino acids long. Germline CDR1 and CDR2: SGHRS and YFSETQ. The CDR3 reads CASSPGREREQYF. DNA for the CDR3: TGCGCCAGCAGCCCGGGTCGGGAGAGGGAGCAGTACTTC.

Ten or more counts support this clonotype. V usage is TRBV11-2 and J usage is TRBJ1-1; unclear D gene. This CDR3 is built from 16 residues. Trimming shortened V by 3 bases and J by 1 base, and 15 bases separated the two germline ends. Germline V gives CDR1 SGHAT, CDR2 FQNNGV. As DNA, the CDR3 is TGTGCCAGCAGCTTCGAAAAGACCTGGGCGAACACTGAAGCTTTCTTT. It specifies CASSFEKTWANTEAFF.

There are a few counts of this clonotype. This rearrangement joins TRBV3-1 to TRBJ2-7, with no clear D. Trimming left V 1 base short and J 2 bases short, with 6 bases between. Germline CDR1 and CDR2: LGHDT and YNNKEL (reference sequence). The CDR3 has 13 residues. CDR3 loop: CASSQGGPYEQYF. The CDR3 DNA is TGTGCCAGCAGCCAAGGCGGACCCTACGAGCAGTACTTC.

This clonotype came up many times. The chain has TRBV15 and TRBJ2-3, with D uncertain. Germline V gives CDR1 LNHNV, CDR2 YYDKDF (reference sequence). V lost 5 bases and J 4 bases, leaving 10 bases between the germline ends. The CDR3 is made up of 13 amino acids. The CDR3, as DNA: TGTGCCACCAGCTTTGGGCCTCCAGATACGCAGTATTTT. It specifies CATSFGPPDTQYF.

This clonotype was observed a few times. The chain employs TRBV9 and TRBJ2-1; TRBD2 matches at 13 bases. Germline V lookup: CDR1 SGDLS, CDR2 YYNGEE. The CDR3 totals 18 residues. V lost 0 bases and J lost 2; bases outside the gene matches: 5. The CDR3 DNA reads TGTGCCAGCAGCGTAGCACTAGCGGGGGGGCGGCCCTACAATGAGCAGTTCTTC. Translated, it gives CASSVALAGGRPYNEQFF.

The chain joins TRBV7-9 to TRBJ2-3; a possible D gene is TRBD2 (6 bases). CDR3 length: 16 amino acids. The germline CDR1 and CDR2 sequences are SEHNR and FQNEAQ (reference sequence). The V gene lost 3 bases and the J gene lost 4 bases, with 17 bases spanning the gap. The CDR3 is CASSFSRGSEADTQYF. For the CDR3, the DNA is TGTGCCAGCAGCTTCTCCCGGGGGAGCGAGGCAGATACGCAGTATTTT.

This clonotype was seen at least ten times. The chain uses TRBV5-1 and TRBJ1-2; no clear D. The germline gives CDR1 SGHRS, CDR2 YFSETQ. This CDR3 region has 13 residues. The germline V and J ends were trimmed by 0 bases and 5 bases, with 8 bases remaining between them. CDR3 sequence reads: CASSLAQAYGYTF. DNA of the CDR3: TGCGCCAGCAGCTTGGCTCAGGCATATGGCTACACCTTC. Based on the CDR3 plus reference TRBV5-1 and TRBJ1-2, the full variable domain is KAGVTQTPRYLIKTRGQQVTLSCSPISGHRSVSWYQQTPGQGLQFLFEYFSETQRNKGNFPGRFSGRQFSNSRSEMNVSTLELGDSALYLCASSLAQAYGYTFGSGTRLTVV.

Concerning this clonotype itself: Possible read error: a much larger clone is one base away. The V gene is TRBV11-1, the J gene TRBJ2-7; 9 bases align to TRBD1. This CDR3 has 17 amino acids. The germline gives CDR1 SGHAT, CDR2 FQDESV (reference sequence). V gave up 1 base and J gave up 4 bases; unmatched junction bases: 11. This chain's CDR3 is CASSLGSAPGTGYEQYF. The CDR3 DNA follows: TGTGCCAGCAGCTTAGGGTCCGCGCCCGGGACAGGGTACGAGCAGTACTTC.

This clonotype was seen more than once but under ten times. The V and J genes are TRBV10-3 and TRBJ1-1; D may be TRBD1 (5 bases). The CDR3 has 14 amino acids. Germline CDR1 ENHRY, CDR2 SYGVKD. V was cut by 7 bases and J by 1 base, with 13 bases left in between. The CDR3 sequence is CAINRDRQNTEAFF. Here the CDR3 DNA reads TGTGCCATCAATAGGGACCGTCAGAACACTGAAGCTTTCTTT.

This clonotype was recorded many times. This rearrangement joins TRBV9 to TRBJ2-3, with D uncertain. Per the germline V gene, CDR1 is SGDLS and CDR2 is YYNGEE. The CDR3 has 15 amino acids. Trimming took 0 bases from V and 4 from J, leaving 12 bases between them. The CDR3 reads CASSVVPYPPDTQYF. The DNA for the CDR3 is TGTGCCAGCAGCGTAGTCCCATACCCCCCAGATACGCAGTATTTT.

This chain connects TRBV29-1 to TRBJ2-7; 8 positions agree with TRBD1. In germline, CDR1 is SQVTM, CDR2 ANQGSEA. J gave up 10 bases and V 2 bases, and 13 bases lay outside the gene matches. CDR3 length: 14 amino acids. The CDR3 sequence: CSVERSGQGGVQYF. CDR3 coding DNA: TGCAGCGTTGAACGGAGCGGACAGGGCGGCGTTCAGTACTTC.

This clonotype was recorded a few times. This chain connects TRBV20-1 to TRBJ1-3; D possibly corresponds to TRBD1 (5 bases). Trimming removed 3 bases at V and 0 bases at J, with 12 bases between. CDR3 length: 15 amino acids. Germline V gene lookup returns CDR1 DFQATT and CDR2 SNEGSKA (reference sequence). CDR3 loop: CSASPDSRSGNTIYF. Written as DNA, the CDR3 is TGCAGTGCTAGCCCAGACAGCCGCTCTGGAAACACCATATATTTT.

This chain's CDR3 is CATSRAAGEKLFF. In nucleotides, the CDR3 is TGTGCCACCAGTCGGGCAGCTGGGGAAAAACTGTTTTTT. This chain links TRBV24-1 with TRBJ1-4, with unresolved D. Germline values: CDR1 KGHDR, CDR2 SFDVKD. V lost 6 bases, J lost 8 bases, and 12 bases lay in between. CDR3 length equals 13 residues.

The chain couples TRBV14 to TRBJ2-5, with 8 bases lining up with TRBD1. The CDR3 has 14 amino acids. Germline V gene sequence: CDR1 SGHDN, CDR2 FVKESK. The V and J ends lost 3 bases and 4 bases, in that order; junction bases with no gene match: 4. Here the CDR3 DNA reads TGTGCCAGCAGCCACAGGGGGCGCGTAGAGACCCAGTACTTC. Translated, it gives CASSHRGRVETQYF.

This clonotype was recorded at least ten times. The V gene is TRBV7-9, the J gene TRBJ2-7, with D perhaps matching TRBD2 (6 bases). Germline V CDR1 and CDR2: SEHNR, FQNEAQ (reference sequence). CDR3 length: 16 residues. With 5 bases removed from V and 2 bases from J, the gap between germline ends came to 19 bases. The CDR3 sequence: CASSAGSSIPPYEQYF. CDR3 DNA: TGTGCCAGCAGCGCGGGATCCAGTATCCCTCCCTACGAGCAGTACTTC. Full variable domain (outside the CDR3, taken from reference TRBV7-9 and TRBJ2-7): DTGVSQNPRHKITKRGQNVTFRCDPISEHNRLYWYRQTLGQGPEFLTYFQNEAQLEKSRLLSDRFSAERPKGSFSTLEIQRTEQGDSAMYLCASSAGSSIPPYEQYFGPGTRLTVT.

This clonotype turned up a few times. The J gene is TRBJ2-3, the V gene TRBV7-2, with 7 bases matching TRBD2. Germline-derived CDR1 and CDR2 are SGHTA and FQGNSA. The CDR3 extends over 15 amino acids. The V gene end was trimmed by 7 bases and the J gene end by 2 bases; junction bases not matched to a gene: 9. CDR3 amino acids: CASIRSGQLTDTQYF. In nucleotides, the CDR3 is TGTGCCAGCATTCGTAGCGGGCAACTCACAGATACGCAGTATTTT.

CDR3: CASVGDRRGETQYF. The CDR3 bases are TGTGCCAGTGTTGGTGATAGGAGGGGAGAGACCCAGTACTTC. The genes are TRBV2 and TRBJ2-5, with D possibly TRBD2 on 6 matching bases. Trimming pared 9 bases from V and 4 bases from J, leaving 18 bases between. Germline V gene lookup returns CDR1 SNHLY and CDR2 FYNNEI. This CDR3 region has 14 residues.

This clonotype showed up many times. The chain employs TRBV5-1 and TRBJ2-1; 8 nucleotides line up with TRBD2. Germline lookup yields CDR1 SGHRS and CDR2 YFSETQ. The CDR3 runs to 15 residues. The V gene end was trimmed by 0 bases and the J gene end by 4 bases; junction bases not matched to a gene: 3. This CDR3 is CASSLGSGVYNEQFF. In DNA, the CDR3 is TGCGCCAGCAGCTTGGGTAGCGGGGTTTACAATGAGCAGTTCTTC.

At least ten counts were recorded for this clonotype. This rearrangement joins TRBV5-6 to TRBJ2-1; D possibly matches TRBD1 or TRBD2 (6 bases each). The CDR3 is 12 amino acids. CDR1 and CDR2 (germline): SGHDT, YYEEEE. V was pared by 1 base and J by 10 bases, with 9 bases between. CDR3 residues: CASSLRGQEQFF. The CDR3 DNA reads TGTGCCAGCAGCTTGCGGGGGCAGGAGCAGTTCTTC.